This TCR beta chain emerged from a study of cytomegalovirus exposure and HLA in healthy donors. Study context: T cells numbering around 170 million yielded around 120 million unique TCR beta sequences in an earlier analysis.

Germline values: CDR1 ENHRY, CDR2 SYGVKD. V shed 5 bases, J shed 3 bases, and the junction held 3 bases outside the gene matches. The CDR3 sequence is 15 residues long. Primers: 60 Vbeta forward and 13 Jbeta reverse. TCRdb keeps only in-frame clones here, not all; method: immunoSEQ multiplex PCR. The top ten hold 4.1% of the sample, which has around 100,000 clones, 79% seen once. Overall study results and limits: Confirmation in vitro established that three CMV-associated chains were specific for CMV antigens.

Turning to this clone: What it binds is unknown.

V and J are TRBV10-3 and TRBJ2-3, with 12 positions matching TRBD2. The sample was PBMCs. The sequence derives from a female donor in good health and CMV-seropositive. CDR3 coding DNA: TGTGCCATCAGTACGACTAGCGGGGGAACAGATACGCAGTATTTT. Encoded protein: CAISTTSGGTDTQYF.